This T cell receptor beta chain was captured by sequencing in a study of cytomegalovirus exposure and HLA in healthy donors. General study points: Reports state that TCR beta sequences accurately predicted most subjects' HLA-A and HLA-B alleles. In a later analysis, HLA-C alleles had the fewest associated TCRs, DRB1 alleles the most.

The primer mix had 60 Vbeta and 13 Jbeta primers. Under the authors' procedure: Among the unique TCR beta chains that a later analysis counted, some 73 million in all, 10 million to 14 million were shared. Generated by immunoSEQ multiplex PCR, the TCRdb table keeps only in-frame clones and is missing some. The DNA gave D and trimming, while V, J and clone size come from that table. Of 100,000 or so clones in the sample, more than 80% were seen once. Notes on this clone: Its specificity is unknown.

The length of the CDR3 is 16 residues. With V trimmed by 1 base and J by 6 bases, 10 bases remained unmatched. Per the germline V gene, CDR1 is LGHNA and CDR2 is YNFKEQ. This receptor was obtained from a young man in good health and CMV-seronegative. J is TRBJ1-2 and V is TRBV4-2; 8 bases align to TRBD1. Specimen: PBMCs. The CDR3, as DNA: TGTGCCAGCAGCCAAGGGGGGGACAGGTGGGGCCATGGCTACACCTTC. Translating it yields CASSQGGDRWGHGYTF.